This entry concerns a single TCR beta chain. This record comes from a study of cytomegalovirus exposure and HLA in healthy donors. This CDR3 is built from 15 residues. CDR1 PRHDT and CDR2 FYEKMQ come from the germline V gene (reference sequence). Trimming pared 3 bases from V and 1 base from J, leaving 12 bases between. The PCR employed 60 Vbeta primers together with 13 Jbeta primers. Method: immunoSEQ multiplex PCR; TCRdb's copy keeps in-frame clones and lacks some. Of about 120,000 clones in the sample, roughly three quarters were seen once. The sequenced sample was PBMCs. The receptor was derived from a man aged 30-40 years in good health and CMV-seropositive. The V gene is TRBV13, the J gene TRBJ2-5; tentative D call: TRBD2 (6 bases). The CDR3 protein is CASSFCGNPQETQYF. The CDR3 bases are TGTGCCAGCAGCTTCTGCGGGAACCCCCAAGAGACCCAGTACTTC.